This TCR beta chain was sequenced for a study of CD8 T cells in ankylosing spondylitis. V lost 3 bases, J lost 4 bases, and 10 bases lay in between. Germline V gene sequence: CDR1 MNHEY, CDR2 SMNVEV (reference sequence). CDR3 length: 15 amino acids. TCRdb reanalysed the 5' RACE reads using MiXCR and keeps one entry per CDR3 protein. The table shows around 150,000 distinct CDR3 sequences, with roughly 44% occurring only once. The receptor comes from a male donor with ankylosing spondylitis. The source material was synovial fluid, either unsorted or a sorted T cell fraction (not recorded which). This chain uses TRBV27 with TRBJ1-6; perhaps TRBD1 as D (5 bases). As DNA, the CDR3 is TGTGCCAGCAGTTTGAGCGGGGGATATAATTCACCCCTCCACTTT. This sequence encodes CASSLSGGYNSPLHF.